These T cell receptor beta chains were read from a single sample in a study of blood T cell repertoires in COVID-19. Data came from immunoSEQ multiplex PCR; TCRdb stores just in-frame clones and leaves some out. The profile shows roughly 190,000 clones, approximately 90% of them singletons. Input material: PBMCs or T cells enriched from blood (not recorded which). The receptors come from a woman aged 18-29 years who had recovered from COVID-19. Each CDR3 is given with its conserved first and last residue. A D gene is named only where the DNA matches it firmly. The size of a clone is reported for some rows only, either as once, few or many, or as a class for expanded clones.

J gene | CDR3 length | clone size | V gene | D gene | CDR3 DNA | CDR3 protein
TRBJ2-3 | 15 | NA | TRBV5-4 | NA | TGTGCCAGCAGACCGGGCCCAAGGGGACTGGATACGCAGTATTTT | CASRPGPRGLDTQYF
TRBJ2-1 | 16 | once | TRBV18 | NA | TGTGCCAGCTCACCCACTTGGCGGGTTTCCTACAATGAGCAGTTCTTC | CASSPTWRVSYNEQFF
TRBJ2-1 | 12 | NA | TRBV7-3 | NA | TGTGCCAGCAGCCCTGGGGGGACCCAGATATTCTTC | CASSPGGTQIFF
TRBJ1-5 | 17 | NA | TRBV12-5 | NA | TGTGCTAGTTACCCGGGTTCACTAAGGGGCAGCAATCAGCCCCAGCATTTT | CASYPGSLRGSNQPQHF
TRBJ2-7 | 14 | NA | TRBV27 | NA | TGTGCCAGCAGTTTATCCGCCAGGGGCTACGAGCAGTACTTC | CASSLSARGYEQYF
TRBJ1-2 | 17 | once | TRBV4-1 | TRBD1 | TGCGCCAGCAGCCTGACAGGGGGCACCGTAACAATCTATGGCTACACCTTC | CASSLTGGTVTIYGYTF
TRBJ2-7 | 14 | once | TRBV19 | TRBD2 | TGTGCCAGTAGTCCGGCGGGGGGGGTCTACGAGCAGTACTTC | CASSPAGGVYEQYF
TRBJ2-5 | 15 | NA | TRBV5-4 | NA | TGTGCCAGCAGCTTGGTACCTGCGGGGACAGAGACCCAGTACTTC | CASSLVPAGTETQYF
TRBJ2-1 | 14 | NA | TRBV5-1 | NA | TGCGCCAGCAGCCTTACGGGACTTCGGAATGAGCAGTTCTTC | CASSLTGLRNEQFF
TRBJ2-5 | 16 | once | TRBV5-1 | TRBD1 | TGCGCCAGCAGCTTCTTTCCGCAGGGGGCGGGGGAGACCCAGTACTTC | CASSFFPQGAGETQYF
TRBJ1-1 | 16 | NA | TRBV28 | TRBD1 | TGTGCCAGCAGCTCCGGACAGGGATCGGTGAACACTGAAGCTTTCTTT | CASSSGQGSVNTEAFF
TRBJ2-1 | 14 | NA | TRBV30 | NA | TGTGCCTGGAGTGCGGGGGTCTCCTACAATGAGCAGTTCTTC | CAWSAGVSYNEQFF
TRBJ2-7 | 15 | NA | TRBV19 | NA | TGTGCCAGTAGTATAGGGCCAGGATCTCCCTACGAGCAGTACTTC | CASSIGPGSPYEQYF
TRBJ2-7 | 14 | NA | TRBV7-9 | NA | TGTGCCAGCAGCCCCGGGACTGTCGGCTACGAGCAGTACTTC | CASSPGTVGYEQYF
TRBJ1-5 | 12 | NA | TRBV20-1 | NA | TGCAGTGCTAGTTCAGGGAATCAGCCCCAGCATTTT | CSASSGNQPQHF
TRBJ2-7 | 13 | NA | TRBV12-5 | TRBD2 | TGTGCTAGTGCTCGGGGGGGCACCTACGAGCAGTACTTC | CASARGGTYEQYF
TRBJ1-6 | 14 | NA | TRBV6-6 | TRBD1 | TGTGCCAGCAGCCAGACGGGACAGTATTCACCCCTCCACTTT | CASSQTGQYSPLHF
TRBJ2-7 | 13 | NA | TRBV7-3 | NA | TGTGCCAGCAGCCGGGACATCTCCTACGAGCAGTACTTC | CASSRDISYEQYF
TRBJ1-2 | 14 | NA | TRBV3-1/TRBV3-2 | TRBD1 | TGTGCCAGCAGCCTTCCCACAGGGGGCTCGGGCTACACCTTC | CASSLPTGGSGYTF
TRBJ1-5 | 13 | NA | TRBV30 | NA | TGTGCCTGGGGGTCGAGTAGCAATCAGCCCCAGCATTTT | CAWGSSSNQPQHF
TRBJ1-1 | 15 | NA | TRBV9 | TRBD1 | TGTGCCAGCAGCACAGGGACAGTTATGAACACTGAAGCTTTCTTT | CASSTGTVMNTEAFF
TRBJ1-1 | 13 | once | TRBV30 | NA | TGTGCCTGGGCCGCGGGGACGAACACTGAAGCTTTCTTT | CAWAAGTNTEAFF